The 24 T cell receptor beta chains in this list originate from one sample, sequenced in a study of cytomegalovirus exposure and HLA in healthy donors. The method was immunoSEQ multiplex PCR; TCRdb's version includes in-frame clones alone and lacks a portion of them. The profile shows around 110,000 clones, around 89% of them singletons. The sequenced material came from PBMCs. All receptors come from a woman aged 18-35 years in good health and CMV-seropositive.

The table lists this clone with a count of one. The genes are TRBV15 and TRBJ2-5, with D possibly TRBD1 on 6 matching bases. V dropped 8 bases and J dropped 5 bases, with 21 bases sitting between them. This CDR3 comprises 15 residues. Germline V gene data show CDR1 as LNHNV and CDR2 as YYDKDF (reference sequence). The CDR3 is CATPLGEGRGETQYF. CDR3 DNA sequence: TGTGCCACCCCTCTAGGAGAGGGCAGGGGCGAGACCCAGTACTTC.

The J gene is TRBJ1-2, the V gene TRBV6-5, with D possibly TRBD1 on 6 matching bases. Trimming pared 9 bases from V and 1 base from J, leaving 15 bases between. The CDR3 extends over 14 amino acids. Germline CDR1 reads MNHEY; CDR2 reads SVGAGI. The CDR3, as DNA: TGTGCCAGTTCCCAACAGGGCCGTAACTATGGCTACACCTTC. Protein product: CASSQQGRNYGYTF.

The chain recombines TRBV25-1 with TRBJ2-3; 10 nucleotides line up with TRBD1. V lost 5 bases to trimming and J lost 3 bases; unmatched junction nucleotides: 8. The CDR3 totals 16 residues. Germline V lookup: CDR1 MGHDK, CDR2 SYGVNS. CDR3 bases: TGTGCCAGCAGTAATCCGGGACAGGGGATGACAGATACGCAGTATTTT. It is translated as CASSNPGQGMTDTQYF.

V is TRBV6-1 and J is TRBJ2-5; 8 bases agree with TRBD1. CDR1 and CDR2 from the germline V gene are MNHNS and SASEGT. The length of the CDR3 is 13 residues. V lost 7 bases to trimming and J lost 5 bases; unmatched junction nucleotides: 6. CDR3 in DNA: TGTGCCAGCAAGACAGGGGATATTGAGACCCAGTACTTC. Translated, it gives CASKTGDIETQYF.

CDR3 sequence reads: CASSFRDRGTETQYF. The DNA for the CDR3 is TGTGCCAGCAGCTTCCGGGACAGGGGGACAGAGACCCAGTACTTC. The chain employs TRBV6-1 and TRBJ2-5; TRBD1 agrees at 11 bases. Germline CDR1 MNHNS, CDR2 SASEGT. Trimming took 6 bases from V and 4 from J; bases not matched to a gene: 7. There are 15 residues in the CDR3.

The V and J genes are TRBV6-5 and TRBJ2-7; D is perhaps TRBD2 (7 bases). Germline V gene lookup returns CDR1 MNHEY and CDR2 SVGAGI. V was cut by 0 bases and J by 0 bases, with 12 bases left in between. The length of the CDR3 is 16 residues. The chain's CDR3 is CASSYSGGRGSYEQYF. The CDR3 nucleotides are TGTGCCAGCAGTTACTCCGGGGGGCGAGGCTCCTACGAGCAGTACTTC.

V and J are TRBV6-4 and TRBJ2-2; 8 bases are a match to TRBD2. Trimming took 0 bases from V and 3 from J; bases not matched to a gene: 6. The length of the CDR3 is 17 residues. Germline CDR1 MRHNA, CDR2 SNTAGT. CDR3 residues: CASSDSKAGGYTGELFF. CDR3 DNA: TGTGCCAGCAGTGACTCGAAGGCGGGGGGCTACACCGGGGAGCTGTTTTTT.

This chain connects TRBV6-1 to TRBJ2-7; maybe TRBD1 (5 bases). The CDR3 has 13 amino acids. CDR1 and CDR2 (germline): MNHNS, SASEGT. The germline V and J ends were trimmed by 4 bases and 5 bases, with 12 bases remaining between them. Here the CDR3 DNA reads TGTGCCAGCAGTGTACCAGGGCTGGACGAGCAGTACTTC. Its translation is CASSVPGLDEQYF.

The rearrangement links TRBV18 to TRBJ2-7; 11 bases map to TRBD1. CDR3 length: 15 residues. Losses at the gene ends were 4 bases for V and 5 bases for J; bases not matched to a gene: 7. Germline lookup yields CDR1 KGHSH and CDR2 LQKENI. CDR3 sequence: CASSLSGTGGHEQYV. The CDR3 coding sequence is TGTGCCAGCTCACTTTCCGGGACAGGGGGACACGAGCAGTACGTC.

The V gene is TRBV7-8, the J gene TRBJ2-7; no clear D. Germline CDR1 reads SGHVS; CDR2 reads FQNEAQ. The CDR3 loop spans 14 amino acids. Trimming left V 5 bases short and J 3 bases short, with 14 bases between. The CDR3 reads CASSPPGRDYEQYV. CDR3 coding DNA: TGTGCCAGCAGCCCCCCAGGTAGGGACTACGAGCAGTACGTC.

The rearrangement links TRBV27 to TRBJ1-6; D unclear. Germline lookup yields CDR1 MNHEY and CDR2 SMNVEV (reference sequence). V gave up 0 bases and J gave up 1 base, with 7 bases separating them. CDR3 length: 16 amino acids. CDR3 nucleotide sequence: TGTGCCAGCAGTTTATCGTACGGTTCCTATAATTCACCCCTCCACTTT. It translates to CASSLSYGSYNSPLHF.

This sequence joins TRBV7-2 and TRBJ1-2, with D perhaps TRBD1 (6 bases). Germline V gives CDR1 SGHTA, CDR2 FQGNSA. Trimming took 4 bases from V and 6 from J, leaving 18 bases between them. CDR3 length: 15 residues. CDR3 bases: TGTGCCAGCAGCTCCCTGCCCGGGACATTTGATGGCTACACCTTC. This sequence encodes CASSSLPGTFDGYTF.

The chain recombines TRBV5-1 with TRBJ2-3; 13 bases line up with TRBD2. The CDR3 loop spans 16 amino acids. From germline, CDR1 is SGHRS and CDR2 YFSETQ. V was clipped by 4 bases and J by 3 bases; unmatched bases: 5. The CDR3: CASSRLAGGITDTQYF. CDR3 sequence (DNA): TGCGCCAGCAGCAGACTAGCGGGGGGCATTACAGATACGCAGTATTTT.

The chain links TRBV5-4 to TRBJ2-3, with a possible D match to TRBD1 (6 bases). The V gene lost 5 bases and the J gene lost 0 bases, with 16 bases spanning the gap. There are 16 residues in the CDR3. Germline-derived CDR1 and CDR2 are SGHNT and YYREEE (reference sequence). The CDR3 sequence: CASSSPAQGSTDTQYF. CDR3 sequence (DNA): TGTGCCAGCAGTAGCCCAGCGCAGGGGAGCACAGATACGCAGTATTTT.

The gene calls are TRBV25-1 and TRBJ2-4, with 8 bases lining up with TRBD1. V lost 2 bases and J lost 8; bases outside the gene matches: 8. CDR1 MGHDK and CDR2 SYGVNS come from the germline V gene. This CDR3 spans 15 amino acids. CDR3 in DNA: TGTGCCAGCAGTGAACCCTGGACAGGGCGAGACATTCAGTACTTC. Translation: CASSEPWTGRDIQYF.

V and J are TRBV6-5 and TRBJ2-3; D unclear. Germline V gives CDR1 MNHEY, CDR2 SVGAGI. Trimming took 2 bases from V and 4 from J, leaving 10 bases between them. The CDR3 runs 14 residues. The chain's CDR3 is CASSYKILPDTQYF. CDR3 nucleotide sequence: TGTGCCAGCAGTTACAAAATTCTCCCAGATACGCAGTATTTT.

The rearrangement uses TRBV14 and TRBJ2-2; no reliable D call. V shed 4 bases and J shed 4 bases, with 16 bases lying between them. The CDR3 contains 16 residues. Looked up from germline, CDR1 is SGHDN and CDR2 is FVKESK. The CDR3 coding sequence is TGTGCCAGCAGCCCTCCACACAGTTTGTCCACCGGGGAGCTGTTTTTT. This codes for CASSPPHSLSTGELFF.

This clone showed up just once. The V and J genes are TRBV11-2 and TRBJ2-7; 10 bases match TRBD1. Germline values: CDR1 SGHAT, CDR2 FQNNGV. V was pared by 6 bases and J by 4 bases, with 3 bases of the junction left unmatched. There are 13 residues in the CDR3. CDR3 nucleotides: TGTGCCAGCAGTAGGGACAGGGGTTACGAGCAGTACTTC. This codes for CASSRDRGYEQYF. Filled out from reference TRBV11-2 and TRBJ2-7, the complete variable domain reads EAGVAQSPRYKIIEKRQSVAFWCNPISGHATLYWYQQILGQGPKLLIQFQNNGVVDDSQLPKDRFSAERLKGVDSTLKIQPAKLEDSAVYLCASSRDRGYEQYFGPGTRLTVT.

This chain links TRBV6-6 with TRBJ1-1, with 9 bases that match TRBD1. The trim removed 6 bases at V and 1 base at J, leaving 3 bases unmatched. This CDR3 comprises 14 residues. CDR1 is MNHNY, CDR2 SVGAGI, per germline (reference sequence). The CDR3 bases are TGTGCCAGCAGCCTGGACAGGGGGAACACTGAAGCTTTCTTT. Protein product: CASSLDRGNTEAFF.

This chain joins TRBV28 and TRBJ1-3, with 9 nucleotides matching TRBD1. Germline V gives CDR1 MDHEN, CDR2 SYDVKM. V lost 4 bases to trimming and J lost 3 bases; unmatched junction nucleotides: 7. The CDR3 has 16 residues. The CDR3 spells CASSSIDRGNGNTIYF. In DNA form, the CDR3 reads TGTGCCAGCAGTTCCATCGACAGGGGGAATGGAAACACCATATATTTT.

The chain recombines TRBV29-1 with TRBJ1-1, with TRBD1 matching 8 bases. J was trimmed by 2 bases and V by 3 bases; bases with no gene match: 5. Germline V gives CDR1 SQVTM, CDR2 ANQGSEA. This CDR3 has 14 residues. CDR3 nucleotide sequence: TGCAGCGTTGAGGTTCAGGGGGCAAACACTGAAGCTTTCTTT. This gives the protein CSVEVQGANTEAFF.

This clone turned up a few times. The J gene is TRBJ2-5, the V gene TRBV15; 9 nucleotides match TRBD2. Trimming removed 3 bases from V and 0 bases from J; junction bases left unmatched: 5. Germline V gene data show CDR1 as LNHNV and CDR2 as YYDKDF (reference sequence). This CDR3 is 16 amino acids long. The DNA for the CDR3 is TGTGCCACCAGCAGGTCGCTAGCGGGGAACCAAGAGACCCAGTACTTC. Protein product: CATSRSLAGNQETQYF.

The rearrangement uses TRBV6-6 and TRBJ1-1; D is possibly TRBD1 (5 bases). The CDR3 has 16 residues. In germline, CDR1 is MNHNY, CDR2 SVGAGI (reference sequence). V was clipped by 4 bases and J by 1 base, with 16 bases between them. The CDR3 loop reads CASSWDGRRANTEAFF. CDR3 sequence (DNA): TGTGCCAGCAGTTGGGACGGACGGAGGGCGAACACTGAAGCTTTCTTT.

Only a few counts were recorded for this clone. The chain recombines TRBV6-1 with TRBJ2-7; 7 bases map to TRBD2. Germline V gene data show CDR1 as MNHNS and CDR2 as SASEGT. There are 15 residues in the CDR3. With 6 bases clipped from V and 2 bases from J, the junction kept 10 bases outside the gene matches. CDR3 region: CASSPETSEAYEQYV. For the CDR3, the DNA is TGTGCCAGCAGCCCTGAAACTAGCGAGGCCTACGAGCAGTACGTC.